The entry below describes one T cell receptor (beta chain). Its target is unknown. Being one base from a much bigger clone, this may be a read error. From the reads, TCRdb called clonotypes with MiXCR, one entry per CDR3 protein. The repertoire holds 900,000 to 950,000 distinct CDR3 sequences, with around 30% as singletons. The sample is drawn from a study of T cell repertoires in cytomegalovirus infection. Whole-study results and caveats: Accumulated public TCR beta family frequency recognized individuals carrying CMV together with the relevant HLA.

This TCR was recovered from a human donor in good health (CMV status not recorded). Some clones in this sample may be carry-over from other donors' samples. The sample here was cultured CD8+ T cells from PBMCs, taken from culture after CMV antigen stimulation.

The CDR3 nucleotides read TGTGCCAGCAGCTTAGTCCTCGGGGAGCTGTTTTTT. Translation gives CASSLVLGELFF. The chain combines TRBV7-3 with TRBJ2-2; D uncertain. This CDR3 contains 12 residues. Germline V gene sequence: CDR1 SGHTA, CDR2 FQGTGA. Deletions cut 2 bases from V and 7 bases from J, with 5 bases between.